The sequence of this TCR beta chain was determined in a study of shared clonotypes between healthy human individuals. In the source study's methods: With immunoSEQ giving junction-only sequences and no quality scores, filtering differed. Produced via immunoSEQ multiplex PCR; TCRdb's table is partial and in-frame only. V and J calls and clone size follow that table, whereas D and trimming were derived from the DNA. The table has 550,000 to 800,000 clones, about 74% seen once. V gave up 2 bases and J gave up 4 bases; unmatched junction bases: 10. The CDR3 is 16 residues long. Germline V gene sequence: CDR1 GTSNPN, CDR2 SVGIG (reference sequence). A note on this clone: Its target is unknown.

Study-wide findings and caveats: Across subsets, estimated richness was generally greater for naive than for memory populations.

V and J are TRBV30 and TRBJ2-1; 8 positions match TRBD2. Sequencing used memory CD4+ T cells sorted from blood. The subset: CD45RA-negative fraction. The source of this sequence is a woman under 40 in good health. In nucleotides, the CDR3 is TGTGCCTGGAGTTCTCCTGGACTAGCTGAATACAATGAGCAGTTCTTC. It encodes CAWSSPGLAEYNEQFF.